The T cell receptor beta chain described here comes from a study of T-cell reconstitution after alpha-beta-depleted transplantation in children. To note about this clonotype: The antigen remains unidentified.

Unique molecular identifiers were used to barcode this TCRbeta library. Each CDR3 protein gets one entry after TCRdb re-called the PCR reads with MiXCR. The sample consists of hundreds of thousands of distinct CDR3 sequences, roughly 15% of them appearing once. Overall study results and limits: In some patients, recipient T cells and intrathymic progenitors surviving conditioning explained high day-60 diversity. Reportedly, roughly two months post-transplant, alpha-beta T cells arose from several hundred expanded graft clones. T cells produced anew were the main source of T-cell counts and diversity one year after transplant.

The CDR3 is 15 amino acids. Per the germline V gene, CDR1 is LGHDT and CDR2 is YNNKEL (reference sequence). Trimming left V 0 bases short and J 7 bases short, with 13 bases between. This chain uses TRBV3-1 with TRBJ1-5; D ambiguous. The source material was PBMCs, mostly from graft donor cells, sampled 360 days after TCRalphabeta/CD19-depleted stem cell transplant. The sequence came from a male patient younger than 18 who had a stem cell transplant for acute lymphoblastic leukemia, so the T cells may come from the graft donor. The CDR3 sequence is CASSQDVTIRQPQHF. As DNA, the CDR3 is TGTGCCAGCAGCCAAGATGTGACCATAAGACAGCCCCAGCATTTT.